Listed here are 9 T cell receptor beta chains from one sample, sequenced in a study of control samples from healthy donors and cancer patients (dated by TCRdb to the early 2020s). Library method: the immunoSEQ multiplex PCR assay. TCRdb took this table from immuneACCESS and kept in-frame rearrangements with V and J called. Such tables lack part of the clones; where checked against another copy, unresolved V genes explain under half of the gap, and the rest is unexplained. The table for this sample lists approximately 68,000 clones; 75% to 85% of them were counted only once. Of the sample, roughly 14% is held by the ten largest clones. The sample comprised blood. The receptors stem from a man aged 55 to 70 in good health.

J is TRBJ2-3 and V is TRBV2; no clear D gene. The V gene's germline CDR1 is SNHLY and CDR2 FYNNEI. The CDR3 contains 14 residues. Trimming cost V 3 bases and J 0 bases, with 7 bases left between them. The CDR3 coding sequence is TGTGCCAGCAGTGAGAGGCTAAGCACAGATACGCAGTATTTT. Protein: CASSERLSTDTQYF.

This rearrangement joins TRBV6-2 or TRBV6-3 to TRBJ2-2, with TRBD1 as a possible D gene (5 bases). V lost 2 bases, J lost 2 bases, and 15 bases lay in between. In germline, CDR1 is MNHEY, CDR2 SVGEGT. The CDR3 runs to 17 residues. This CDR3 reads CASSYTEDSLNTGELFF. CDR3 DNA: TGTGCCAGCAGTTACACAGAAGACAGTTTAAACACCGGGGAGCTGTTTTTT.

The chain joins TRBV29-1 to TRBJ2-3; 7 positions match TRBD1. This CDR3 has 15 amino acids. After removal of 6 bases from V and 3 bases from J, the junction contained 12 bases not matched to a gene. Germline V CDR1 and CDR2: SQVTM, ANQGSEA. CDR3 bases: TGCAGCGTGGATTCACAACAGGGGAGAACAGATACGCAGTATTTT. This encodes CSVDSQQGRTDTQYF.

V and J are TRBV28 and TRBJ1-2; D is undetermined. Trimming shortened V by 3 bases and J by 4 bases, and 12 bases separated the two germline ends. Germline CDR1 is MDHEN and CDR2 is SYDVKM. The length of the CDR3 is 14 residues. DNA for the CDR3: TGTGCCAGCAGTTTCTCGACGGTACGCTATGGCTACACCTTC. Protein product: CASSFSTVRYGYTF.

V and J are TRBV29-1 and TRBJ2-1; 13 bases agree with TRBD2. This CDR3 comprises 16 residues. J was trimmed by 4 bases and V by 6 bases; bases with no gene match: 9. Germline V gives CDR1 SQVTM, CDR2 ANQGSEA. This chain's CDR3 is CSVRGLAGELYNEQFF. In nucleotides, the CDR3 is TGCAGCGTCCGAGGACTAGCGGGAGAGCTATACAATGAGCAGTTCTTC.

This rearrangement joins TRBV7-9 to TRBJ2-1; D gene uncertain. CDR1 is SEHNR, CDR2 FQNEAQ, per germline (reference sequence). The CDR3 has 15 residues. With 1 base removed from V and 2 bases from J, the gap between germline ends came to 9 bases. DNA of the CDR3: TGTGCCAGCAGCTTAGATGGATTAACCTACAATGAGCAGTTCTTC. Amino acids: CASSLDGLTYNEQFF.

This clone turned up a few times. The V gene is TRBV10-2, the J gene TRBJ2-7, with D possibly TRBD2 on 5 matching bases. V was trimmed by 0 bases and J by 6 bases, leaving 9 bases between them. The CDR3 has 13 amino acids. Germline V gene sequence: CDR1 WSHSY, CDR2 SAAADI. The CDR3 bases are TGCGCCAGCAGTGAGTCGCCGGGGAGCGAGCAGTACTTC. Encoded protein: CASSESPGSEQYF.

The DNA for the CDR3 is TGTGCCAGTAGTACCGGACTAGACTATAGCAATCAGCCCCAGCATTTT. The encoded protein is CASSTGLDYSNQPQHF. This chain joins TRBV19 and TRBJ1-5; D is unclear. Per germline, CDR1 LNHDA and CDR2 SQIVND (reference sequence). This CDR3 contains 16 residues. Trimming took 4 bases from V and 0 from J, leaving 13 bases between them. Full variable domain (missing parts from reference TRBV19 and TRBJ1-5): DGGITQSPKYLFRKEGQNVTLSCEQNLNHDAMYWYRQDPGQGLRLIYYSQIVNDFQKGDIAEGYSVSREKKESFPLTVTSAQKNPTAFYLCASSTGLDYSNQPQHFGDGTRLSIL.

The gene calls are TRBV29-1 and TRBJ1-3; D uncertain. Germline CDR1 SQVTM, CDR2 ANQGSEA. This CDR3 contains 14 residues. Trimming took off 4 bases at V and 0 bases at J, with 10 bases between the two ends. The CDR3 region is CSVAESSSGNTIYF. The CDR3 DNA reads TGCAGCGTTGCTGAATCAAGCTCTGGAAACACCATATATTTT.